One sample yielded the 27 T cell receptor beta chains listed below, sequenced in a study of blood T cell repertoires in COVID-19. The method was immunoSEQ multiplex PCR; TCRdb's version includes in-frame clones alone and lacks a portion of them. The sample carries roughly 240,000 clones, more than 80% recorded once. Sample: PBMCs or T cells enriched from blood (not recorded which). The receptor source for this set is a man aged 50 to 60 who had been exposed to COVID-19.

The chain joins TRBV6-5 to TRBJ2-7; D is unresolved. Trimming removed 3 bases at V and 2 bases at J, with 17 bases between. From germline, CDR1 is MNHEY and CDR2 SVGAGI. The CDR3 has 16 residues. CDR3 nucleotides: TGTGCCAGCAGTTATCGCGCAGGCAAGATACCCTACGAGCAGTACTTC. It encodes CASSYRAGKIPYEQYF.

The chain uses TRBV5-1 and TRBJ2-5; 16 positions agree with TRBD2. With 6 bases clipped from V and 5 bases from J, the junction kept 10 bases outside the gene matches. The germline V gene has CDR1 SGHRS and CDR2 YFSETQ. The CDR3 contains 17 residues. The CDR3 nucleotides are TGCGCCAGCACCTCGGGACTAGCGGGAGGGCCGGGGGAGACCCAGTACTTC. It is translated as CASTSGLAGGPGETQYF.

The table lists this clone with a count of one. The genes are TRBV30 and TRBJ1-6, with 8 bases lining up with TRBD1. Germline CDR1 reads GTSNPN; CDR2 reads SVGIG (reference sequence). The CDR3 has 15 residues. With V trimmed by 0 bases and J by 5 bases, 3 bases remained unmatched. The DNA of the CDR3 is TGTGCCTGGAGTGTTTTGGGACAGGATAATTCACCCCTCCACTTT. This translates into CAWSVLGQDNSPLHF.

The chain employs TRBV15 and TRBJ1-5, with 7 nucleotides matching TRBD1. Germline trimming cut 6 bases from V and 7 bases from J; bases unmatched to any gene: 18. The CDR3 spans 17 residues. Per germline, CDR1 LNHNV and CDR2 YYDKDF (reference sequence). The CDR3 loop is CATSKAPHRGVEQPQHF. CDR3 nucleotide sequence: TGTGCCACCAGTAAAGCCCCCCACAGGGGAGTAGAACAGCCCCAGCATTTT.

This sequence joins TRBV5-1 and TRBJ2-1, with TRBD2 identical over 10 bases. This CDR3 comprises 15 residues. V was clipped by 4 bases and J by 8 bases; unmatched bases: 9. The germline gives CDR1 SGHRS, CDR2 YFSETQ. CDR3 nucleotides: TGCGCCAGCAGCCCCCTAGCGGGAGTAGTCTATGAGCAGTTCTTC. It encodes CASSPLAGVVYEQFF.

For the CDR3, the DNA is TGTGCCAGCAGTTACTCAGCGGCAGATATTTCACCCCTCCACTTT. Residues: CASSYSAADISPLHF. V and J are TRBV6-5 and TRBJ1-6, with D uncertain. Germline V gives CDR1 MNHEY, CDR2 SVGAGI. The V gene lost 0 bases and the J gene lost 9 bases, with 12 bases spanning the gap. This CDR3 spans 15 amino acids.

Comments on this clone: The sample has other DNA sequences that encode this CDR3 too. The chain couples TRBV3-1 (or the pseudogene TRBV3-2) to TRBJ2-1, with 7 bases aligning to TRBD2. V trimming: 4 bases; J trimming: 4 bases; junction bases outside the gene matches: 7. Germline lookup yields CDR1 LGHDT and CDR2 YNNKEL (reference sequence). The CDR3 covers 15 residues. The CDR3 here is CASSPQGRDYNEQFF. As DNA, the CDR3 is TGTGCCAGCAGCCCACAAGGGAGGGATTACAATGAGCAGTTCTTC.

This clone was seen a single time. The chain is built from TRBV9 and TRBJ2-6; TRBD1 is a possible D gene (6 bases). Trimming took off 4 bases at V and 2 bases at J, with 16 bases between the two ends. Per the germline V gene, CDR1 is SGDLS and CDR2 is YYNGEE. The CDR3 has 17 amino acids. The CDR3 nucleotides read TGTGCCAGCAGCCCAACGACCAGGGGAGCTGGGGCCAACGTCCTGACTTTC. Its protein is CASSPTTRGAGANVLTF.

The CDR3 loop is CASSYPLAGAPLAKNIQYF. In DNA, the CDR3 is TGTGCCAGCAGCTACCCACTAGCGGGAGCCCCACTAGCCAAAAACATTCAGTACTTC. This rearrangement joins TRBV7-9 to TRBJ2-4; 11 bases align to TRBD2. This CDR3 has 19 amino acids. V lost 4 bases and J lost 0; bases outside the gene matches: 11. Germline V gene lookup returns CDR1 SEHNR and CDR2 FQNEAQ (reference sequence). Full variable domain (rest looked up from reference TRBV7-9 and TRBJ2-4): DTGVSQNPRHKITKRGQNVTFRCDPISEHNRLYWYRQTLGQGPEFLTYFQNEAQLEKSRLLSDRFSAERPKGSFSTLEIQRTEQGDSAMYLCASSYPLAGAPLAKNIQYFGAGTRLSVL.

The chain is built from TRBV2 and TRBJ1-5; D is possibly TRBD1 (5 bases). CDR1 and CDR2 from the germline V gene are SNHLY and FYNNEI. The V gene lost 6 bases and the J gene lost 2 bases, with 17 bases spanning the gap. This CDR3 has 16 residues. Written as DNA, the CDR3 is TGTGCCAGCAGCCTCGATGTCTGGGGCGGCAATCAGCCCCAGCATTTT. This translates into CASSLDVWGGNQPQHF. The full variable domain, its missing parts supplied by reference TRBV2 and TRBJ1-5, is EPEVTQTPSHQVTQMGQEVILRCVPISNHLYFYWYRQILGQKVEFLVSFYNNEISEKSEIFDDQFSVERPDGSNFTLKIRSTKLEDSAMYFCASSLDVWGGNQPQHFGDGTRLSIL.

CDR3 coding DNA: TGTGCCAGCAGGCTACAGGGACCCGTGAACACTGAAGCTTTCTTT. Translating it yields CASRLQGPVNTEAFF. V usage is TRBV2 and J usage is TRBJ1-1; a weak D match, TRBD1 (6 bases). The V end was cut by 6 bases, the J end by 0 bases, with 14 bases between. The V gene's germline CDR1 is SNHLY and CDR2 FYNNEI. This CDR3 has 15 amino acids.

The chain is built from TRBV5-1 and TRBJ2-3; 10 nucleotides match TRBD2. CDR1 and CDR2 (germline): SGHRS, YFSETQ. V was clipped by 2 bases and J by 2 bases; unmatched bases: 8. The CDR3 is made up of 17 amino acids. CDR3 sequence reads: CASSLGSGGAITDTQYF. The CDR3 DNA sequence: TGCGCCAGCAGCTTAGGAAGCGGGGGGGCGATCACAGATACGCAGTATTTT.

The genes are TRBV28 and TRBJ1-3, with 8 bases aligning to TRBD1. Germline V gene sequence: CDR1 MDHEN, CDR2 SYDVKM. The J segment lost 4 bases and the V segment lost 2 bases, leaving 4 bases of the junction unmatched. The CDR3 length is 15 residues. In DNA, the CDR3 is TGTGCCAGCAGTTTAAGACAGGGGAACGGAAACACCATATATTTT. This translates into CASSLRQGNGNTIYF.

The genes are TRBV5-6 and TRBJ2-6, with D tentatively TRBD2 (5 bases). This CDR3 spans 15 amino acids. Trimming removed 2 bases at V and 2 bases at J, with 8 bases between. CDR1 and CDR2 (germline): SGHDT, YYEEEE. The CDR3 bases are TGTGCCAGCAGCTTAGGGAGTCCTGGGGCCAACGTCCTGACTTTC. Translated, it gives CASSLGSPGANVLTF.

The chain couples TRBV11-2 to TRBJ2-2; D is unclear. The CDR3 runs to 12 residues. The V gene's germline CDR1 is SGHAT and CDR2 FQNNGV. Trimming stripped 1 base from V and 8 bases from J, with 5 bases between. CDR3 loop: CASSLVPGELFF. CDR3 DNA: TGTGCCAGCAGCTTAGTCCCAGGGGAGCTGTTTTTT. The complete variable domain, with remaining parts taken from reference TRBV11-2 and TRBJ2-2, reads EAGVAQSPRYKIIEKRQSVAFWCNPISGHATLYWYQQILGQGPKLLIQFQNNGVVDDSQLPKDRFSAERLKGVDSTLKIQPAKLEDSAVYLCASSLVPGELFFGEGSRLTVL.

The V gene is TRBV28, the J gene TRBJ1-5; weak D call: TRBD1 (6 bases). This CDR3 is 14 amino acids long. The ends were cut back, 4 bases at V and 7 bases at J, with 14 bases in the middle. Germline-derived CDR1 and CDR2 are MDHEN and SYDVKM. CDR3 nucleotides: TGTGCCAGCAGTTCGTTACAGGGCGGCCAGCCCCAGCATTTT. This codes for CASSSLQGGQPQHF.

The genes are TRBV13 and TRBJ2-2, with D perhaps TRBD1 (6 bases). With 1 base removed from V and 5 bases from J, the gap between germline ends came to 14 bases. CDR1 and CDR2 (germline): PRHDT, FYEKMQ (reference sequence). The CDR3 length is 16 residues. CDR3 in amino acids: CASSLDFPRGTGELFF. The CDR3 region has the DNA TGTGCCAGCAGCTTAGATTTCCCAAGGGGGACCGGGGAGCTGTTTTTT.

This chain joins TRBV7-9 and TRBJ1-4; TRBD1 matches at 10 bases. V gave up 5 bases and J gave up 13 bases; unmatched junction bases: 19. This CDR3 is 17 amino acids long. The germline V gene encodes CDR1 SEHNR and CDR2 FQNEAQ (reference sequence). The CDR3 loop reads CASSGDRGGQTLKRLFF. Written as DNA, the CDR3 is TGTGCCAGCAGCGGGGACAGGGGAGGCCAGACCCTGAAAAGACTGTTTTTT.

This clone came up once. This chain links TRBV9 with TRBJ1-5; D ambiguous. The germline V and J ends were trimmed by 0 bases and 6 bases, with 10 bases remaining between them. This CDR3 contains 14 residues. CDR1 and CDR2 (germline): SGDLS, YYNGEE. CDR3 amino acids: CASSVGATVQPQHF. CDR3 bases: TGTGCCAGCAGCGTAGGGGCGACGGTTCAGCCCCAGCATTTT.

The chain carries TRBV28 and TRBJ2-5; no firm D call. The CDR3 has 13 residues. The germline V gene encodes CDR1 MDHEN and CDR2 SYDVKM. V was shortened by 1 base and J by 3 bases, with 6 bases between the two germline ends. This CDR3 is CASSLSRKETQYF. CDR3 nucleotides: TGTGCCAGCAGTTTATCGCGGAAAGAGACCCAGTACTTC. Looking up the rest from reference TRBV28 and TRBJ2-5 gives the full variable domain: DVKVTQSSRYLVKRTGEKVFLECVQDMDHENMFWYRQDPGLGLRLIYFSYDVKMKEKGDIPEGYSVSREKKERFSLILESASTNQTSMYLCASSLSRKETQYFGPGTRLLVL.

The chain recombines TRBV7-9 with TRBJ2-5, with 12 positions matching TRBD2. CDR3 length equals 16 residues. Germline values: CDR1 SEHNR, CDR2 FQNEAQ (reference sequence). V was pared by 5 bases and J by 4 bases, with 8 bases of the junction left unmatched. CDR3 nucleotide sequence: TGTGCCAGCAGCGCGAGGACTAGCGGGATGGTAGAGACCCAGTACTTC. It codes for CASSARTSGMVETQYF.

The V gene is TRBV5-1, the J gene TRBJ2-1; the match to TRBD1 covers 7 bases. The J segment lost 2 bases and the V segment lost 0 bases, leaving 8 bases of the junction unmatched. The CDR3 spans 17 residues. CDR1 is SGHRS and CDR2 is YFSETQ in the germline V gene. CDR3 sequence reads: CASSLVIRGIPYNEQFF. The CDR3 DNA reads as TGCGCCAGCAGCTTGGTGATCAGGGGGATCCCCTACAATGAGCAGTTCTTC.

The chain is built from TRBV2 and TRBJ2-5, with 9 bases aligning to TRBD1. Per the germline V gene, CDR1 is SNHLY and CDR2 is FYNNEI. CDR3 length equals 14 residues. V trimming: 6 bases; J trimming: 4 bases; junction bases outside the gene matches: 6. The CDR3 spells CASRGGQGRETQYF. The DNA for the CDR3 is TGTGCCAGCAGGGGGGGACAGGGCAGAGAGACCCAGTACTTC.

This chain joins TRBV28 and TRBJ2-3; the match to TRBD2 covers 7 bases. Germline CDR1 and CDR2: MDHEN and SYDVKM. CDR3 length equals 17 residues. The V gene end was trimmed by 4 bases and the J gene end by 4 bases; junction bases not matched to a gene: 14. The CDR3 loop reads CASSSGIGLADADTQYF. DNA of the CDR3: TGTGCCAGCAGTTCGGGGATTGGGCTAGCGGACGCAGATACGCAGTATTTT.

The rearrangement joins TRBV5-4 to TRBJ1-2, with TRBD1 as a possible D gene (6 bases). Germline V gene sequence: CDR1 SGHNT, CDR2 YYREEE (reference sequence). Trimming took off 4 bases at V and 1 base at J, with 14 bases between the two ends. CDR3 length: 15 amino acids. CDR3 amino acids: CASSNRDGDNYGYTF. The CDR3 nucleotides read TGTGCCAGCAGCAACAGGGACGGGGATAACTATGGCTACACCTTC.

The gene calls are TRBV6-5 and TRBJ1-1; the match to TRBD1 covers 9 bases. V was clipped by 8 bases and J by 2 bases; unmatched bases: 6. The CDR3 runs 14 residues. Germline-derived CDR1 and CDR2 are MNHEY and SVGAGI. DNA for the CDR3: TGTGCCAGCCGTTGGACAGGGGTTAACACTGAAGCTTTCTTT. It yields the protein CASRWTGVNTEAFF.

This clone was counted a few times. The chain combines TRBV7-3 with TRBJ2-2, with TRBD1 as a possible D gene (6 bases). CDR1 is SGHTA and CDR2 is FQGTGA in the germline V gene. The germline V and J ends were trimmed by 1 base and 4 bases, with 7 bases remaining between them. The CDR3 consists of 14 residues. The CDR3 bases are TGTGCCAGCAGCTTAAGAGGGGGCACCGGGGAGCTGTTTTTT. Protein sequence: CASSLRGGTGELFF.